This T cell receptor (beta chain) was recorded in a study of tumor and adjacent non-tumor tissue in lung cancer. Study details: The patients, some ten men and roughly 5 women, were about 30 to 85 with stage I to III disease.

Study findings and constraints: Significantly higher TCR diversity was found in tumor than normal lung.

The CDR3 extends over 9 amino acids. The germline CDR1 and CDR2 sequences are SQVTM and ANQGSEA. The library came from three nested PCR rounds adapted from ARM-PCR protocols. TCRdb redid the calling of the multiplex PCR reads with MiXCR, one entry per CDR3 protein. The table includes about 93,000 distinct CDR3 sequences, 67% detected once. In the case of this clonotype: The target antigen is unknown. Germline is not matched at one junction end, which may reflect a read error.

This sample's RNA came from whole unsorted tissue. Sequencing input: lung tumor tissue. This chain connects TRBV29-1 to TRBJ2-1; D gene ambiguous. This TCR was recovered from a man aged 60 to 69 with non-small cell lung cancer. The CDR3 sequence: CSFGNEQFF. Here the CDR3 DNA reads TGCAGCTTTGGGAATGAGCAATTCTTC.